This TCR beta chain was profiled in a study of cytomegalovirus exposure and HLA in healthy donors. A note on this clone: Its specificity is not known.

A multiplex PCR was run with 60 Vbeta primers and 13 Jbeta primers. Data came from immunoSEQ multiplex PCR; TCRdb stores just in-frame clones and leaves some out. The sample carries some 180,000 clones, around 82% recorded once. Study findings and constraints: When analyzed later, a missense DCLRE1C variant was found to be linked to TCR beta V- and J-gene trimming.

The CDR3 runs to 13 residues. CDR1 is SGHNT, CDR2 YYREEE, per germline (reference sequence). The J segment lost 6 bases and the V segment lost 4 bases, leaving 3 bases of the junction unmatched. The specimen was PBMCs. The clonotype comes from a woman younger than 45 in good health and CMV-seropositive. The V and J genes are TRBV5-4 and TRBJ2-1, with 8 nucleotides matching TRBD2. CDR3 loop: CASSTGLANEQFF. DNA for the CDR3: TGTGCCAGCAGCACCGGACTAGCCAATGAGCAGTTCTTC. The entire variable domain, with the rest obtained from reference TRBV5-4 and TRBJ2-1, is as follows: ETGVTQSPTHLIKTRGQQVTLRCSSQSGHNTVSWYQQALGQGPQFIFQYYREEENGRGNFPPRFSGLQFPNYSSELNVNALELDDSALYLCASSTGLANEQFFGPGTRLTVL.